One sample yielded the 20 T cell receptor beta chains listed below, sequenced in a study of cytomegalovirus exposure and HLA in healthy donors. The PCR employed 60 Vbeta primers together with 13 Jbeta primers. Using immunoSEQ multiplex PCR, the repertoire was profiled, and TCRdb retains in-frame clones only, with some absent. The sample includes around 150,000 clones, around 78% of them seen just once. The sample taken for sequencing was PBMCs. The origin of the receptors is a middle-aged man in good health and CMV-seronegative.

This chain links TRBV27 with TRBJ2-7; possible D gene TRBD2, 6 bases. CDR1 is MNHEY, CDR2 SMNVEV, per germline (reference sequence). This CDR3 is 14 amino acids long. The V end lost 2 bases, the J end lost 3 bases, and 11 bases lay between the germline ends. The chain's CDR3 is CASSLKGTGYEQYF. Here the CDR3 DNA reads TGTGCCAGCAGTTTAAAAGGGACTGGCTACGAGCAGTACTTC.

CDR3 bases: TGTGCCAGTAACACGGGGGGCGGCCAGCCCCAGCATTTT. This translates into CASNTGGGQPQHF. This chain links TRBV2 with TRBJ1-5; maybe TRBD1 (6 bases). Germline loops: CDR1 SNHLY, CDR2 FYNNEI. The CDR3 runs to 13 residues. Trimming removed 9 bases from V and 7 bases from J, with 16 bases in between.

The CDR3 region has the DNA TGTGCCAGCAGTCCCCGGACGGGGGATTCACCCCTCCACTTT. It yields the protein CASSPRTGDSPLHF. The rearrangement uses TRBV28 and TRBJ1-6, with TRBD1 as a possible D gene (5 bases). Germline V gives CDR1 MDHEN, CDR2 SYDVKM. V lost 5 bases, J lost 8 bases, and 13 bases lay in between. There are 14 residues in the CDR3. Full variable domain (missing parts from reference TRBV28 and TRBJ1-6): DVKVTQSSRYLVKRTGEKVFLECVQDMDHENMFWYRQDPGLGLRLIYFSYDVKMKEKGDIPEGYSVSREKKERFSLILESASTNQTSMYLCASSPRTGDSPLHFGNGTRLTVT.

The rearrangement joins TRBV18 to TRBJ2-5; 7 nucleotides match TRBD2. Unmatched junction bases numbered 10, after V lost 5 bases and J lost 1 base. CDR3 length: 16 residues. Per germline, CDR1 KGHSH and CDR2 LQKENI. The CDR3 nucleotides read TGTGCCAGCTCAAACATTAGGGTAGCGGGCCAAGAGACCCAGTACTTC. Protein product: CASSNIRVAGQETQYF.

This chain connects TRBV9 to TRBJ1-2; a weak D match, TRBD1 (6 bases). Germline V gene sequence: CDR1 SGDLS, CDR2 YYNGEE. There are 15 residues in the CDR3. V was trimmed by 3 bases and J by 7 bases, leaving 19 bases between them. CDR3 protein: CASSAEGQTYSGYTF. DNA for the CDR3: TGTGCCAGCAGCGCCGAGGGACAAACGTACTCTGGCTACACCTTC.

The chain uses TRBV7-9 and TRBJ2-7, with a tentative D call TRBD1 (6 bases). Trimming removed 1 base at V and 5 bases at J, with 24 bases between. Germline loops: CDR1 SEHNR, CDR2 FQNEAQ (reference sequence). The CDR3 contains 18 residues. CDR3 loop: CASSLVGTRRGLADEQYF. CDR3 DNA sequence: TGTGCCAGCAGCTTAGTGGGCACACGCAGGGGCTTGGCGGACGAGCAGTACTTC.

This chain connects TRBV7-2 to TRBJ1-2, with 9 bases that match TRBD1. V shed 0 bases and J 5 bases; nucleotides not matched to a gene: 4. The CDR3 totals 15 residues. CDR1 and CDR2 (germline): SGHTA, FQGNSA. CDR3 sequence: CASSLAMGQGYGYTF. The CDR3 DNA reads as TGTGCCAGCAGCTTAGCTATGGGACAGGGTTATGGCTACACCTTC.

The V call is TRBV5-6, the J call TRBJ1-2, with D possibly being TRBD1 (5 bases). V lost 3 bases and J 3 bases, leaving 9 bases between the germline ends. The germline gives CDR1 SGHDT, CDR2 YYEEEE. The CDR3 runs to 13 residues. This CDR3 is CASSSRQHYGYTF. CDR3 coding DNA: TGTGCCAGCAGCTCACGACAGCACTATGGCTACACCTTC.

The chain combines TRBV29-1 with TRBJ1-1; 7 nucleotides line up with TRBD1. The germline gives CDR1 SQVTM, CDR2 ANQGSEA. J was trimmed by 10 bases and V by 3 bases; bases with no gene match: 8. The CDR3 spans 12 residues. CDR3 residues: CSVDKGGLGAFF. The CDR3 DNA follows: TGCAGCGTTGATAAAGGGGGCTTAGGAGCTTTCTTT.

The rearrangement joins TRBV19 to TRBJ1-5, with TRBD1 as a possible D gene (5 bases). V was clipped by 7 bases and J by 4 bases, with 11 bases between them. Germline V gives CDR1 LNHDA, CDR2 SQIVND (reference sequence). The CDR3 has 13 residues. This chain's CDR3 is CASIGAANQPQHF. CDR3 bases: TGTGCCAGTATTGGGGCAGCTAATCAGCCCCAGCATTTT.

The V call is TRBV9, the J call TRBJ2-1; perhaps TRBD1 as D (5 bases). The CDR3 is made up of 13 amino acids. Trimming pared 7 bases from V and 9 bases from J, leaving 17 bases between. The germline V gene encodes CDR1 SGDLS and CDR2 YYNGEE. CDR3: CASRRQGRCEQFF. CDR3 DNA: TGTGCCAGCCGTCGGCAGGGCCGGTGTGAGCAGTTCTTC.

The CDR3 sequence: CASSLDRVLSGELFF. The CDR3 DNA reads TGTGCCAGCAGCTTAGATCGGGTGTTGAGCGGGGAGCTGTTTTTT. This chain joins TRBV7-3 and TRBJ2-2; D gene ambiguous. V lost 2 bases and J lost 7, with 14 bases in between. The germline V gene encodes CDR1 SGHTA and CDR2 FQGTGA. The CDR3 is 15 residues long. Drawing the rest from reference TRBV7-3 and TRBJ2-2, the complete variable domain is GAGVSQTPSNKVTEKGKYVELRCDPISGHTALYWYRQSLGQGPEFLIYFQGTGAADDSGLPNDRFFAVRPEGSVSTLKIQRTERGDSAVYLCASSLDRVLSGELFFGEGSRLTVL.

This chain joins TRBV6-1 and TRBJ1-1; possible D gene TRBD1, 6 bases. The CDR3 loop spans 16 amino acids. Germline V CDR1 and CDR2: MNHNS, SASEGT. Trimming shortened V by 2 bases and J by 5 bases, and 18 bases separated the two germline ends. The CDR3 is CASSETAGTWATEAFF. The CDR3 coding sequence is TGTGCCAGCAGTGAAACGGCCGGGACATGGGCGACTGAAGCTTTCTTT.

This chain links TRBV2 with TRBJ2-7; 10 nucleotides agree with TRBD1. The CDR3 loop spans 15 amino acids. Germline V gives CDR1 SNHLY, CDR2 FYNNEI. Trimming removed 5 bases from V and 3 bases from J; junction bases left unmatched: 7. In nucleotides, the CDR3 is TGTGCCAGCAGTCGGGAGACAGGGGGCATCTACGAGCAGTACTTC. It codes for CASSRETGGIYEQYF.

The chain carries TRBV5-4 and TRBJ1-6; no firm D call. The CDR3 spans 10 residues. The V gene lost 10 bases and the J gene lost 8 bases, with 7 bases spanning the gap. CDR1 and CDR2 (germline): SGHNT, YYREEE (reference sequence). In nucleotides, the CDR3 is TGTGCCGAGGGCCATTCACCCCTCCACTTT. This gives the protein CAEGHSPLHF.

The gene calls are TRBV14 and TRBJ2-5, with 7 bases matching TRBD1. V gave up 5 bases and J gave up 0 bases; unmatched junction bases: 6. CDR1 is SGHDN and CDR2 is FVKESK in the germline V gene. The CDR3 loop spans 15 amino acids. CDR3 sequence reads: CASSIGTVNQETQYF. The CDR3 DNA follows: TGTGCCAGCAGCATCGGGACAGTCAACCAAGAGACCCAGTACTTC.

The rearrangement uses TRBV5-5 and TRBJ1-2; no definite D call. Trimming left V 1 base short and J 4 bases short, with 11 bases between. Germline CDR1 is SGHKS and CDR2 is YYEKEE (reference sequence). The CDR3 loop spans 14 amino acids. In nucleotides, the CDR3 is TGTGCCAGCAGCTTGTACGAGATTAGCTATGGCTACACCTTC. Translation: CASSLYEISYGYTF.

The table lists this clone with a count of one. The chain recombines TRBV19 with TRBJ2-1; perhaps TRBD1 as D (5 bases). Per the germline V gene, CDR1 is LNHDA and CDR2 is SQIVND (reference sequence). Trimming took 4 bases from V and 1 from J, leaving 11 bases between them. The CDR3 length is 15 residues. CDR3 loop: CASSKGVGSYNEQFF. CDR3 nucleotide sequence: TGTGCCAGTAGTAAAGGGGTGGGTTCCTACAATGAGCAGTTCTTC.

This clone was seen once. CDR3 sequence (DNA): TGTGCCAGCAGCTTGGGGAGCTCTGGGGCCAACGTCCTGACTTTC. It yields the protein CASSLGSSGANVLTF. The rearrangement links TRBV5-6 to TRBJ2-6; D gene ambiguous. The length of the CDR3 is 15 residues. Germline V gene lookup returns CDR1 SGHDT and CDR2 YYEEEE. Trimming pared 0 bases from V and 0 bases from J, leaving 4 bases between.

This clone was observed a handful of times. This rearrangement joins TRBV9 to TRBJ2-3; TRBD2 matches 9 bases. J was trimmed by 0 bases and V by 2 bases; bases with no gene match: 1. CDR3 length: 15 residues. Germline CDR1 and CDR2: SGDLS and YYNGEE. The CDR3 DNA follows: TGTGCCAGCAGCGTTCTAGCGGGGAGCACAGATACGCAGTATTTT. Translation gives CASSVLAGSTDTQYF.